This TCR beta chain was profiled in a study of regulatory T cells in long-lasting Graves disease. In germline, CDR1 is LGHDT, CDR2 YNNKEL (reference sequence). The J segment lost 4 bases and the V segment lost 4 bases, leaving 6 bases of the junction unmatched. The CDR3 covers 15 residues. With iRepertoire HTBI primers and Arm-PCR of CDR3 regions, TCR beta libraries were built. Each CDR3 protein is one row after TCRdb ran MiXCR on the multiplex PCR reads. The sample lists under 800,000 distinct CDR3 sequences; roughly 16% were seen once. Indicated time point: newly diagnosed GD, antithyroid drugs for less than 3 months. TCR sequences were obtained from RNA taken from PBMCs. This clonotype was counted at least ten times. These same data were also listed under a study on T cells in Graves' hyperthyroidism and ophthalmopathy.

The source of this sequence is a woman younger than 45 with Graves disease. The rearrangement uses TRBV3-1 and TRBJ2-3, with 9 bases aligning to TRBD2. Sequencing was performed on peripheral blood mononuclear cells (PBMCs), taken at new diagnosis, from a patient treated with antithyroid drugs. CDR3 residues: CASSPLAGVADTQYF. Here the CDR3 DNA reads TGTGCCAGCAGCCCCTTAGCGGGAGTGGCAGATACGCAGTATTTT.